Included here is one T cell receptor (beta chain) sequence, with context. Per the germline V gene, CDR1 is SGHRS and CDR2 is YFSETQ. Trimming took 0 bases from V and 3 from J; bases not matched to a gene: 5. CDR3 length equals 17 residues. The sample is drawn from a study of T cells in Graves' hyperthyroidism and ophthalmopathy. Background on the study: At initial diagnosis, before any treatment had begun, peripheral blood was obtained.

The PBMCs were taken from around 9 ml of fresh peripheral blood. TCR beta CDR3 regions were amplified from RNA. HTBI primers were used for first-round RT-PCR of the TCR CDR3. TCRdb re-derived calls from the multiplex PCR reads in MiXCR, one entry per CDR3 protein. The data show over 700,000 distinct CDR3 sequences, over 15% seen once. The source of this sequence is a woman aged 50 to 60 with Graves' hyperthyroidism that later progressed to Graves' ophthalmopathy. Sequenced input: blood. This rearrangement joins TRBV5-1 to TRBJ2-1; 11 bases match TRBD2. The DNA of the CDR3 is TGCGCCAGCAGCTTGGTAATAGCGGGGGGGTTCTACAATGAGCAGTTCTTC. It codes for CASSLVIAGGFYNEQFF.